This T cell receptor (beta chain) was sequenced in a study of blood T cell repertoires in COVID-19. About the research overall: Acute-phase and convalescent COVID-19 samples originated in the United States, Italy and Spain.

The protocol was immunoSEQ multiplex PCR, while the TCRdb copy is restricted to in-frame clones and leaves out a portion. The repertoire holds 450,000 to 500,000 clones, with 80% to 90% as singletons. Trimming cost V 5 bases and J 0 bases; bases outside gene matches: 6. The CDR3 has 16 residues. Germline assignment: CDR1 SGHTA and CDR2 FQGTGA. This clone was observed a single time. Specimen: peripheral blood. V gene TRBV7-3 combines with J gene TRBJ2-1, with 8 nucleotides matching TRBD2. The receptor was derived from a human donor in a cohort sampled during active COVID-19. Written as DNA, the CDR3 is TGTGCCAGCAGCCCGGGGAGCGGGAGCTCCTACAATGAGCAGTTCTTC. Its protein is CASSPGSGSSYNEQFF.